This TCR beta chain was documented in a study of blood T cells in healthy people across ages. This clonotype was seen once. What it recognizes is unknown. Trimming cost V 5 bases and J 2 bases; bases outside gene matches: 11. The CDR3 contains 16 residues. Germline lookup yields CDR1 MNHEY and CDR2 SMNVEV (reference sequence). Broader study findings: Long-lived donors had more naive CD4+ cells and higher diversity than aged donors.

It was with a sample-barcoded 5' primer and a J-beta primer mix that a second PCR of roughly 7 to 12 cycles was run. Researchers report that a template-switch adaptor with 12 random nucleotides tagged each cDNA molecule. MiXCR was run by TCRdb on the 5' RACE reads, yielding one entry per CDR3 protein. The table shows around 970,000 distinct CDR3 sequences, with roughly 51% occurring only once. Material for sequencing was blood. The rearrangement uses TRBV27 and TRBJ1-2; 7 bases map to TRBD1. This receptor was taken from an older woman in good health. The CDR3, as DNA: TGTGCCAGCAGTCTACGTCACAGGGGTCCCAACTATGGCTACACCTTC. This sequence encodes CASSLRHRGPNYGYTF.